This T cell receptor beta chain was identified in a study of T cells expressing NK-cell markers. No DNA is given; TCRdb re-called the 5' RACE reads and lists each CDR3 protein once. This table holds 550,000 to 600,000 distinct CDR3 sequences. The CDR3 contains 16 residues. In germline, CDR1 is SEHNR, CDR2 FQNEAQ (reference sequence). This rearrangement joins TRBV7-9 to TRBJ2-2; the D call of TRBD2 rests on TCRdb alone, since no DNA is present to check it. Material for sequencing was blood T cells: a sorted CD56 or NKG2C T cell subset, CD4+ or CD8+ T cells, or bulk PBMC T cells (not recorded which). The source of this sequence is a man between 18 and 29 years old in good health. The CDR3 sequence: CASSPLSGKGTGELFF.